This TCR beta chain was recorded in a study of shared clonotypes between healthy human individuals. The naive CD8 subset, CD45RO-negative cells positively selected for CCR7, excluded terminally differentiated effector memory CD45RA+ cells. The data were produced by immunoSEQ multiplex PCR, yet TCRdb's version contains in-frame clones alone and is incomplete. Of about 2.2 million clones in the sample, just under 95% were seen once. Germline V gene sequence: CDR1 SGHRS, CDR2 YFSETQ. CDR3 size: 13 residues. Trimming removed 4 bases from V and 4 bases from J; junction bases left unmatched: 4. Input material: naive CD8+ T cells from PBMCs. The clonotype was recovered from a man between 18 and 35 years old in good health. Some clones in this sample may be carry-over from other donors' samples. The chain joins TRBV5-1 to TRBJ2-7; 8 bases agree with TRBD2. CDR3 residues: CASSPGGVYEQYF. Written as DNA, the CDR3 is TGCGCCAGCAGCCCCGGGGGGGTATACGAGCAGTACTTC.